The 30 T cell receptor beta chains in this list originate from one sample, sequenced in a study of T cell changes during pregnancy in multiple sclerosis. The protocol was immunoSEQ multiplex PCR, while the TCRdb copy is restricted to in-frame clones and leaves out a portion. The table shows 25,000 to 30,000 clones, with 85% occurring only once. Sequences were derived from CD8+ T cells from peripheral blood mononuclear cells, sampled after pregnancy. These receptors were collected from a female donor with multiple sclerosis, enrolled in a pregnancy study.

For the CDR3, the DNA is TGTGCCAGTAGGCTGCCTACAGGGGGTGGTCGGAACACTGAAGCTTTCTTT. This sequence encodes CASRLPTGGGRNTEAFF. The chain carries TRBV19 and TRBJ1-1; the match to TRBD1 covers 8 bases. This CDR3 comprises 17 residues. CDR1 LNHDA and CDR2 SQIVND come from the germline V gene (reference sequence). V was clipped by 6 bases and J by 1 base; unmatched bases: 13.

This clone was detected a few times. J is TRBJ2-7 and V is TRBV6-1; the match to TRBD2 covers 13 bases. The ends lost 6 bases at V and 1 base at J; junction bases unmatched: 3. From germline, CDR1 is MNHNS and CDR2 SASEGT. This CDR3 is 15 amino acids long. This chain's CDR3 is CASSQGLAGSYEQYF. Written as DNA, the CDR3 is TGTGCCAGCAGCCAGGGACTAGCGGGGTCCTACGAGCAGTACTTC.

Here the CDR3 DNA reads TGTGCCAGCAGCTTAGTCAGGGACTATAATTCACCCCTCCACTTT. Translation: CASSLVRDYNSPLHF. J is TRBJ1-6 and V is TRBV11-2; a possible D gene is TRBD1 (5 bases). Germline CDR1 SGHAT, CDR2 FQNNGV. The CDR3 spans 15 residues. Deletions cut 1 base from V and 3 bases from J, with 7 bases between.

The sample holds one count of this clone. The chain has TRBV6-1 and TRBJ1-6; D is ambiguous. The germline V and J ends were trimmed by 5 bases and 5 bases, with 10 bases remaining between them. Germline lookup yields CDR1 MNHNS and CDR2 SASEGT. CDR3 length: 14 amino acids. The CDR3: CASSWQVDNSPLHF. The CDR3 region has the DNA TGTGCCAGCAGTTGGCAGGTCGATAATTCACCCCTCCACTTT.

A remark on this clone: The identical CDR3 is also encoded by other nucleotide sequences in the sample. The rearrangement uses TRBV6-4 and TRBJ2-1, with 9 bases identical to TRBD1. The CDR3 loop spans 15 amino acids. Germline lookup yields CDR1 MRHNA and CDR2 SNTAGT. Trimming removed 3 bases from V and 0 bases from J; junction bases left unmatched: 0. CDR3 DNA: TGTGCCAGCAGTGAGACAGGGGGCTCCTACAATGAGCAGTTCTTC. This translates into CASSETGGSYNEQFF.

This clone was seen once. The chain employs TRBV6-5 and TRBJ2-1, with D uncertain. The V end was cut by 0 bases, the J end by 5 bases, with 8 bases between. Germline V lookup: CDR1 MNHEY, CDR2 SVGAGI. The CDR3 consists of 14 residues. The CDR3, as DNA: TGTGCCAGCAGTTACTCGCTCAGTCACAATGAGCAGTTCTTC. It yields the protein CASSYSLSHNEQFF.

The genes are TRBV27 and TRBJ2-3, with 7 positions matching TRBD1. Germline loops: CDR1 MNHEY, CDR2 SMNVEV (reference sequence). V was clipped by 4 bases and J by 2 bases; unmatched bases: 3. The CDR3 is 14 residues long. Here the CDR3 reads CASSWDSFTDTQYF. CDR3 nucleotide sequence: TGTGCCAGCAGTTGGGACAGCTTCACAGATACGCAGTATTTT.

The chain uses TRBV30 and TRBJ1-6; tentative D call: TRBD1 (5 bases). V was cut by 0 bases and J by 5 bases, with 11 bases left in between. This CDR3 is built from 15 residues. Germline V lookup: CDR1 GTSNPN, CDR2 SVGIG (reference sequence). The CDR3 here is CAWSVDGANNSPLHF. CDR3 in DNA: TGTGCCTGGAGTGTAGATGGGGCGAATAATTCACCCCTCCACTTT.

This rearrangement joins TRBV9 to TRBJ2-1, with 7 bases identical to TRBD1. V was pared by 4 bases and J by 7 bases, with 5 bases of the junction left unmatched. The CDR3 runs 13 residues. CDR1 and CDR2 from the germline V gene are SGDLS and YYNGEE. In nucleotides, the CDR3 is TGTGCCAGCAGCCCTTCGGACAGGAATGAGCAGTTCTTC. Protein product: CASSPSDRNEQFF.

V gene TRBV2 combines with J gene TRBJ2-2; TRBD2 agrees at 7 bases. Germline CDR1 and CDR2: SNHLY and FYNNEI. Trimming at V came to 10 bases and at J to 3 bases, leaving 14 bases not matched to a gene. The CDR3 has 16 amino acids. DNA of the CDR3: TGTGCCACCGCCCCTGGGGCAGGGAGGGACACCGGGGAGCTGTTTTTT. Translation gives CATAPGAGRDTGELFF.

The chain links TRBV2 to TRBJ2-2; 11 nucleotides agree with TRBD2. With V trimmed by 4 bases and J by 5 bases, 3 bases remained unmatched. Germline V gene sequence: CDR1 SNHLY, CDR2 FYNNEI. The CDR3 loop spans 15 amino acids. The CDR3 region is CASSGGLADTGELFF. Here the CDR3 DNA reads TGTGCCAGCAGTGGGGGACTAGCGGATACCGGGGAGCTGTTTTTT.

This chain connects TRBV6-6 to TRBJ1-1; D possibly corresponds to TRBD1 (6 bases). Germline CDR1 MNHNY, CDR2 SVGAGI (reference sequence). The CDR3 extends over 14 amino acids. With 5 bases removed from V and 0 bases from J, the gap between germline ends came to 10 bases. The DNA for the CDR3 is TGTGCCAGCAGTCCGGGACAACTGAACACTGAAGCTTTCTTT. This codes for CASSPGQLNTEAFF.

This rearrangement joins TRBV6-6 to TRBJ2-7, with TRBD1 as a possible D gene (6 bases). Germline CDR1 is MNHNY and CDR2 is SVGAGI (reference sequence). The CDR3 sequence is 16 residues long. The V and J ends lost 4 bases and 5 bases respectively, with 21 bases between them. In DNA form, the CDR3 reads TGTGCCAGCAGTTTGTCGAGGGGGACCAGCCCCGACGAGCAGTACTTC. Encoded protein: CASSLSRGTSPDEQYF.

The chain recombines TRBV30 with TRBJ2-2, with D maybe TRBD1 (6 bases). The CDR3 spans 15 residues. Germline loops: CDR1 GTSNPN, CDR2 SVGIG (reference sequence). V was pared by 4 bases and J by 3 bases, with 15 bases between. The chain's CDR3 is CAWKRAQGDTGELFF. DNA of the CDR3: TGTGCCTGGAAAAGGGCACAGGGAGACACCGGGGAGCTGTTTTTT.

This sequence joins TRBV19 and TRBJ2-1; 12 bases are shared with TRBD2. CDR1 is LNHDA and CDR2 is SQIVND in the germline V gene (reference sequence). This CDR3 region has 15 residues. Trimming at V came to 5 bases and at J to 6 bases, leaving 5 bases not matched to a gene. CDR3 in amino acids: CASSLAGGPLNEQFF. The CDR3 region has the DNA TGTGCCAGTAGTCTAGCGGGGGGGCCTCTCAATGAGCAGTTCTTC. Filled out from reference TRBV19 and TRBJ2-1, the complete variable domain reads DGGITQSPKYLFRKEGQNVTLSCEQNLNHDAMYWYRQDPGQGLRLIYYSQIVNDFQKGDIAEGYSVSREKKESFPLTVTSAQKNPTAFYLCASSLAGGPLNEQFFGPGTRLTVL.

This clone was seen a single time. The CDR3 nucleotides read TGTGCCAGCGACGTTTTACAGGGCCTGTGGACTGAAGCTTTCTTT. It encodes CASDVLQGLWTEAFF. The chain couples TRBV6-1 to TRBJ1-1; D might be TRBD1 (6 bases). With 8 bases removed from V and 5 bases from J, the gap between germline ends came to 21 bases. The germline gives CDR1 MNHNS, CDR2 SASEGT. The CDR3 extends over 15 amino acids.

The chain combines TRBV9 with TRBJ2-1; TRBD2 aligns across 10 bases. Germline V lookup: CDR1 SGDLS, CDR2 YYNGEE. This CDR3 has 14 residues. Trimming at V came to 4 bases and at J to 8 bases, leaving 6 bases not matched to a gene. CDR3 coding DNA: TGTGCCAGCAGCATTTCAGCGGGGGGGCATGAGCAGTTCTTC. It is translated as CASSISAGGHEQFF.

This chain links TRBV19 with TRBJ1-1; weak D call: TRBD1 (5 bases). The germline CDR1 and CDR2 sequences are LNHDA and SQIVND (reference sequence). V lost 10 bases and J lost 4, with 13 bases in between. CDR3 length: 12 residues. CDR3 in DNA: TGTGCCACCCAAGTGGGGGGCACTGAAGCTTTCTTT. Protein sequence: CATQVGGTEAFF.

This clone showed up just a few times. This chain joins TRBV4-2 and TRBJ1-5, with 9 bases matching TRBD1. After removal of 5 bases from V and 2 bases from J, the junction contained 4 bases not matched to a gene. Germline V CDR1 and CDR2: LGHNA, YNFKEQ. The length of the CDR3 is 15 residues. CDR3 sequence: CASSIRTGGNQPQHF. The CDR3 DNA follows: TGTGCCAGCAGCATCCGGACAGGGGGCAATCAGCCCCAGCATTTT.

J is TRBJ1-1 and V is TRBV9; possibly TRBD1 for D (6 bases). CDR3 length equals 16 residues. Germline CDR1 is SGDLS and CDR2 is YYNGEE. V gave up 5 bases and J gave up 3 bases, with 20 bases separating them. The CDR3 is CASSDNRDTGHTEAFF. For the CDR3, the DNA is TGTGCCAGCAGTGATAACCGGGACACGGGACACACTGAAGCTTTCTTT.

With regard to this clone: This may be a read error, as it is one base from a much larger clone. The same CDR3 arises from other DNA sequences in this sample as well. V usage is TRBV21-1 and J usage is TRBJ1-6; the table's D gene call, TRBD1, was not cross checked with the DNA. TRBV21-1 is recorded as a pseudogene. The CDR3 is made up of 15 amino acids. CDR3 sequence: CASSTRDRVNSPLHF. The CDR3 region has the DNA TGTGCCAGCAGCACCCGGGACAGGGTTAATTCACCTCTCCACTTT.

The J gene is TRBJ2-2, the V gene TRBV11-2; 7 bases map to TRBD2. The CDR3 is 18 amino acids. The V segment lost 7 bases and the J segment 1 base; nucleotides outside the gene matches: 15. Germline V gene data show CDR1 as SGHAT and CDR2 as FQNNGV. The CDR3 here is CASNLDIGVAGNTGELFF. The CDR3 bases are TGTGCCAGCAACCTCGATATTGGGGTAGCGGGGAACACCGGGGAGCTGTTTTTT.

This clone was recorded a few times. The gene calls are TRBV4-3 and TRBJ2-2, with D possibly TRBD1 on 6 matching bases. CDR3 length equals 16 residues. CDR1 and CDR2 (germline): LGHNA, YSLEER. Trimming removed 6 bases at V and 4 bases at J, with 18 bases between. CDR3 region: CASSHYRATVTGELFF. DNA of the CDR3: TGCGCCAGCAGTCATTACAGGGCTACGGTCACCGGGGAGCTGTTTTTT.

The V gene is TRBV14, the J gene TRBJ2-7, with D unclear. The CDR3 has 13 amino acids. Germline-derived CDR1 and CDR2 are SGHDN and FVKESK. V dropped 4 bases and J dropped 3 bases, with 10 bases sitting between them. CDR3 nucleotide sequence: TGTGCCAGCAGCCCTGGGCAGTTCTACGAGCAGTACTTC. Its translation is CASSPGQFYEQYF.

The chain employs TRBV27 and TRBJ1-2; TRBD1 matches at 8 bases. The CDR3 totals 16 residues. Germline lookup yields CDR1 MNHEY and CDR2 SMNVEV (reference sequence). V lost 6 bases, J lost 4 bases, and 13 bases stayed unmatched. The CDR3 DNA reads as TGTGCCAGCAGCCCGGACAGGGTTGGGTTTGGCTATGGCTACACCTTC. Translated: CASSPDRVGFGYGYTF.

The J gene is TRBJ2-1, the V gene TRBV21-1; the D call of TRBD2 is as the table states it, not checked on the DNA. TRBV21-1 is reported as a pseudogene. The CDR3 has 15 residues. DNA of the CDR3: TGTGCCAGCAGCCCCGTTAGCGATGGGTACAATGAGCAGTTCTTC. Its protein product is CASSPVSDGYNEQFF.

V gene TRBV5-6 combines with J gene TRBJ1-1; perhaps TRBD1 as D (5 bases). The CDR3 runs to 14 residues. From germline, CDR1 is SGHDT and CDR2 YYEEEE. V lost 0 bases, J lost 3 bases, and 9 bases lay in between. Written as DNA, the CDR3 is TGTGCCAGCAGCTTGGCCTGGGGGGACACTGAAGCTTTCTTT. It is translated as CASSLAWGDTEAFF.

This clone was observed once. The same CDR3 arises from other DNA sequences in this sample as well. The chain recombines TRBV30 with TRBJ1-1; unclear D gene. Trimming removed 2 bases from V and 0 bases from J, with 7 bases in between. The V gene's germline CDR1 is GTSNPN and CDR2 SVGIG (reference sequence). The CDR3 is 13 residues long. For the CDR3, the DNA is TGTGCCTGGAGTAGCGGGATGAACACTGAAGCTTTCTTT. It is translated as CAWSSGMNTEAFF.

The rearrangement uses TRBV4-1 and TRBJ2-7; 7 bases align to TRBD2. The CDR3 totals 14 residues. CDR1 and CDR2 from the germline V gene are MGHRA and YSYEKL. V gave up 6 bases and J gave up 3 bases; unmatched junction bases: 8. The CDR3 DNA sequence: TGCGCCAGCAGACCGAGGGAGGGATTCTACGAGCAGTACTTC. Protein product: CASRPREGFYEQYF.

A single count supports this clone. The V and J genes are TRBV4-2 and TRBJ1-6; TRBD1 aligns across 8 bases. This CDR3 region has 16 residues. V trimming: 0 bases; J trimming: 9 bases; junction bases outside the gene matches: 7. Germline CDR1 reads LGHNA; CDR2 reads YNFKEQ. The CDR3 reads CASSQEVGQGASPLHF. The CDR3 DNA reads TGTGCCAGCAGCCAAGAGGTAGGGCAGGGGGCTTCACCCCTCCACTTT.